This T cell receptor (beta chain) was sequenced for a study of B cell selection in AIRE deficiency. V was pared by 6 bases and J by 5 bases, with 6 bases of the junction left unmatched. The CDR3 runs to 15 residues. CDR1 MDHEN and CDR2 SYDVKM come from the germline V gene. Conventional CD4 T cells were sorted as CD4+CD127+ cells. The table came from immunoSEQ multiplex PCR; TCRdb's copy has only in-frame clones and leaves some out. Of tens of thousands of clones listed, about 96% are singletons. The chain uses TRBV28 and TRBJ2-3; 12 positions agree with TRBD2. Sequencing used CD4+CD127+ conventional T cells sorted from PBMCs. The receptor was derived from a human donor in good health. The CDR3 loop is CASSPPGLAGDTQYF. CDR3 DNA sequence: TGTGCCAGCAGCCCGCCGGGACTAGCGGGAGATACGCAGTATTTT. The entire variable domain, with the rest obtained from reference TRBV28 and TRBJ2-3, is as follows: DVKVTQSSRYLVKRTGEKVFLECVQDMDHENMFWYRQDPGLGLRLIYFSYDVKMKEKGDIPEGYSVSREKKERFSLILESASTNQTSMYLCASSPPGLAGDTQYFGPGTRLTVL.